Listed below are T cell receptor beta chains from one sample, sequenced in a study of cytomegalovirus exposure and HLA in healthy donors. Sequencing used immunoSEQ multiplex PCR; TCRdb keeps in-frame clones, though not all of them. The sample records 200,000 to 250,000 clones, approximately 87% being singletons. The sequencing sample was made of PBMCs. The source of these receptors is a woman aged 18-29 years in good health and CMV-seronegative. The CDR3 runs from the conserved cysteine through the conserved F or W.

TRBV5-1 CASSPGLAGAGEQYF
TRBV6-5 CATGGGQVHYNEQFF
TRBV18 CASTPGQELTYEQYF
TRBV30 CAWRRSYEQYF
TRBV6-1 CASSEARGYTF
TRBV19 CASSIPRGPYNEQFF
TRBV7-8 CASSLPAGTGGGYTF
TRBV7-3 CASSSTGTRQETQYF
TRBV5-1 CASSLEGRDTEAFF
TRBV6-5 CASSYGTGKVNTEAFF
TRBV7-3 CASSSEGRAGGYNEQFF
TRBV2 CASSDRPRDEQFF
TRBV5-1 CASSLQGNTVTGELFF
TRBV29-1 CSVEHRGEGYTF
TRBV6-4 CASSEGAQGARYTF
TRBV30 CAWGPGTGQETQYF
TRBV29-1 CSVSDRELGMAFF
TRBV28 CASSPGGSGTDTQYF
TRBV10-1 CASSESFARFDEQFF
TRBV11-2 CASSLDRERRQFF
TRBV2 CASSIRTSANTGELFF
TRBV2 CASTPRREQYF
TRBV2 CASSINRATNEKLFF
TRBV6-6 CASRTKGQGNENEQFF
TRBV12-2 CASRSHAGGELFF
TRBV5-6 CASSQGLAGGRGETQYF
TRBV11-1 CASSFYRAGANVLTF
TRBV7-8 CASSLDYQPQHF
TRBV30 CAWSVEGWSTEAFF
TRBV30 CAWSWQAPDTGELFF
TRBV15 CATSRASDRAYEQYF
TRBV6-5 CASSPRQGNGYTF
TRBV2 CASKAGILIGYTF
TRBV6-1 CASSELGSNTEAFF
TRBV10-3 CAISVMIGGYTF
TRBV2 CASSEAGFSGNTIYF
TRBV5-4 CASSSRTSGRPHEQYF
TRBV6-5 CASSYRQGAF
TRBV6-5 CASSYSARGRTEAFF
TRBV4-2 CASSQDRDTFNQPQHF
TRBV5-6 CASSLERLDTDTQYF
TRBV6-5 CASSSRGRTADTQYF
TRBV6-6 CASSYTGLAGADTQYF
TRBV7-2 CASLPGLEVNEQFF
TRBV30 CAWSTDRVRNEKLFF
TRBV2 CASIMTGSGNTIYF